This TCR beta chain was documented in a study of T cells in tumors after PD-1 blockade. Background on the study: Patients had no prior checkpoint blockade, systemic immunosuppressants, or anti-cancer therapy within 4 weeks. Study observations and caveats: About 41% of tumor TCR clonotypes were also found in blood.

Note on this clone: What it binds is not known.

Genomic DNA template from tumor biopsies or peripheral blood, about 600 ng to 6,004 ng input. Trimming left V 6 bases short and J 0 bases short, with 21 bases between. This CDR3 spans 18 amino acids. CDR1 is SNHLY, CDR2 FYNNEI, per germline. Assay used: immunoSEQ multiplex PCR; TCRdb lists only in-frame clones, some missing. The top ten clones hold approximately 4.1% of a sample with some 43,000 clones, 81% of them seen once. The chain links TRBV2 to TRBJ2-1; the D is unclear. Sequenced here: PBMCs, sampled before anti-PD-1 treatment. This sequence was found in a human donor with basal cell carcinoma. The CDR3 spells CASSDPINLGSSYNEQFF. Here the CDR3 DNA reads TGTGCCAGCAGCGATCCTATTAACCTGGGCAGCTCCTACAATGAGCAGTTCTTC.